What follows describes a single T cell receptor (beta chain). The record originates from a study of cytomegalovirus exposure and HLA in healthy donors. The study ran its PCR with 60 Vbeta and 13 Jbeta primers. Assay: immunoSEQ multiplex PCR; the TCRdb copy retains only in-frame clones and omits some. Counted here are fewer than 250,000 clones, 70% to 80% occurring once; the ten biggest clones make up approximately 0.22%. Trimming took 0 bases from V and 6 from J; bases not matched to a gene: 9. The CDR3 loop spans 15 amino acids. CDR1 is SGHNT, CDR2 YYREEE, per germline (reference sequence). The chain is built from TRBV5-4 and TRBJ2-7; 7 positions agree with TRBD2. The TCR comes from a girl aged 2 to 10 in good health and CMV-seronegative. Sample: PBMCs. The CDR3 here is CASSLVGRGGGEQYF. The CDR3 nucleotides are TGTGCCAGCAGCTTGGTGGGGCGGGGCGGGGGCGAGCAGTACTTC.